This T cell receptor (beta chain) is drawn from a study of T-cell memory formation after mild COVID-19. Study at large: The two donors had largely donor-specific TCR clusters.

Germline V gene sequence: CDR1 SGHAT, CDR2 FQNNGV. The CDR3 spans 15 residues. Trimming stripped 3 bases from V and 3 bases from J, with 11 bases between. Whole-study results and caveats: The finding that pre-infection memory included some responding clones suggested that cross-reactive memory joined. Clones contracting day 15 to 85 were balanced CD4/CD8; later expanders leaned CD4+. Those CD4+ clones that contracted were mainly in CM and EM (CD8+ ones in EMRA).

This clonotype was observed a few times. Its specificity is not known. MiXCR, applied by TCRdb to the 5' RACE reads, yields one record per CDR3 protein. The sample consists of over 300,000 distinct CDR3 sequences, around 20% of them appearing once. Sequencing was performed on PBMCs or a T cell subset sorted from them (not recorded which). The TCR sequence derives from a man aged 18 to 30 who had mild COVID-19 (a few samples of this study predate the infection). Cell type and time point are not known. The rearrangement uses TRBV11-2 and TRBJ2-2; no reliable D call. The CDR3 loop is CASSFSRHYTGELFF. The CDR3 nucleotides are TGTGCCAGCAGCTTTTCCAGACATTACACCGGGGAGCTGTTTTTT.